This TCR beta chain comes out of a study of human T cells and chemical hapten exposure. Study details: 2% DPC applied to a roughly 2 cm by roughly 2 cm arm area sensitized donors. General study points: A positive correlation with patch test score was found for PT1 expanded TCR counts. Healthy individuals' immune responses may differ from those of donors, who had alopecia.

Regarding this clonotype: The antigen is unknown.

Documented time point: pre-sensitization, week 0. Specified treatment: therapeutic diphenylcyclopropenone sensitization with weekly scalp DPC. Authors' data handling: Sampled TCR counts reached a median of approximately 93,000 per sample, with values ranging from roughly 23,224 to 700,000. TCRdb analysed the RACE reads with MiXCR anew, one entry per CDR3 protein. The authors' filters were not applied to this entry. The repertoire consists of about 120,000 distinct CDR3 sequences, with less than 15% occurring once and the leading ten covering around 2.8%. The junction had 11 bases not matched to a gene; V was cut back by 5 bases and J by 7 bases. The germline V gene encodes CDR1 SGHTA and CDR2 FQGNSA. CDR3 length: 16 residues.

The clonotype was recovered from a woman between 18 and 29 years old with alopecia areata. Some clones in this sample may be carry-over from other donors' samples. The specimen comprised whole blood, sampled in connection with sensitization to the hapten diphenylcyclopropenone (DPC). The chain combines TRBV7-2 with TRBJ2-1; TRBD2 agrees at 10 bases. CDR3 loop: CASSPPGLAGVNEQFF. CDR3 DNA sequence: TGTGCCAGCAGCCCCCCCGGGCTAGCGGGGGTTAATGAGCAGTTCTTC.